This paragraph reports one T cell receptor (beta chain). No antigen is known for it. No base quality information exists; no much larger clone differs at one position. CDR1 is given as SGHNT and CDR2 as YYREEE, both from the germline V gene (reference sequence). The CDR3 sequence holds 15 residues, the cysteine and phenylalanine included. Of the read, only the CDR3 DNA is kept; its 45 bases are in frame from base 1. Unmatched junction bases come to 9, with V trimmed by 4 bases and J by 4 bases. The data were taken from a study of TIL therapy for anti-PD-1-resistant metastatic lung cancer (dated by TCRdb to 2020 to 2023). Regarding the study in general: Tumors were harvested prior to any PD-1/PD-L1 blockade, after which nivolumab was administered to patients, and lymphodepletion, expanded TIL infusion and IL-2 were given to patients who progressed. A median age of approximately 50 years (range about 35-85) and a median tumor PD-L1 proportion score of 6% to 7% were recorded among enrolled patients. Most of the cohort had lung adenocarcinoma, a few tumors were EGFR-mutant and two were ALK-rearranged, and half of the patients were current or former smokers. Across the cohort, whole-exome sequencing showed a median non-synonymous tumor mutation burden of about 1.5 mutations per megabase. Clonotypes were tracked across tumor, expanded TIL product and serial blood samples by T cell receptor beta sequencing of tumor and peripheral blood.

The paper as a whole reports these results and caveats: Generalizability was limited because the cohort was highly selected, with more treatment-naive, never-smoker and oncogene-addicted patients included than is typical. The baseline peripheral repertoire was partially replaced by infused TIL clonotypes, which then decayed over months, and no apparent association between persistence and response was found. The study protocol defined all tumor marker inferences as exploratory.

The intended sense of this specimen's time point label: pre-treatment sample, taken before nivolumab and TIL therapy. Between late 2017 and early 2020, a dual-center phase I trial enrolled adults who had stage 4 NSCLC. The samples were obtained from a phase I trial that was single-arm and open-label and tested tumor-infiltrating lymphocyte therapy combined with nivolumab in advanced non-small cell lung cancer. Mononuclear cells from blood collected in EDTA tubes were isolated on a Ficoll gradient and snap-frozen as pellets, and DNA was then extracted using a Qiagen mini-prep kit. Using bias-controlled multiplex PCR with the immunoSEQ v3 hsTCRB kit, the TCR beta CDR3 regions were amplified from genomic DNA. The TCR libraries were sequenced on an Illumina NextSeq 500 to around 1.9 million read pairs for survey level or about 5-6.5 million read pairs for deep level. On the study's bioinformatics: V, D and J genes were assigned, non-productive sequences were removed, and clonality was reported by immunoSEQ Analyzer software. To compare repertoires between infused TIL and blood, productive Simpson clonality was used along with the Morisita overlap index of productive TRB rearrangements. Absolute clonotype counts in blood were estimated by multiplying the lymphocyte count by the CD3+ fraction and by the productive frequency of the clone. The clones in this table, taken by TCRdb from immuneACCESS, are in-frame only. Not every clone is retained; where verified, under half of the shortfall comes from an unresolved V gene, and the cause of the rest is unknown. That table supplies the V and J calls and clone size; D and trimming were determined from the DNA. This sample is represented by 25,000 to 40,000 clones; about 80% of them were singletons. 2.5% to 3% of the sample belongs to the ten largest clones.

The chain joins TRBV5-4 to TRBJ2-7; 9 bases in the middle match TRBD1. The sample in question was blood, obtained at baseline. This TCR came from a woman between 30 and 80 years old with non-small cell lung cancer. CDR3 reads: CASSPPGQGIYEQYF. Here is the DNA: TGTGCCAGCAGCCCGCCGGGACAGGGAATATACGAGCAGTACTTC.